Detailed here is one T cell receptor (beta chain). The CDR3 loop spans 15 amino acids. Germline CDR1 reads SEHNR; CDR2 reads FQNEAQ (reference sequence). V lost 5 bases, J lost 7 bases, and 8 bases stayed unmatched. This sample is part of a study of control samples from healthy donors and cancer patients. Measured with immunoSEQ multiplex PCR; TCRdb has only the in-frame clones, and not every one. The sample consists of 150,000 to 200,000 clones, around 95% of them appearing once. The sequencing input was blood. The gene calls are TRBV7-9 and TRBJ1-4, with 9 bases matching TRBD1. The sequence derives from a middle-aged woman in good health. CDR3 region: CASSLGDRVGEKLFF. Here the CDR3 DNA reads TGTGCCAGCAGCCTAGGGGACAGGGTGGGTGAAAAACTGTTTTTT.